This T cell receptor (beta chain) emerged from a study of human T cells and chemical hapten exposure. Study-wide context: Throughout a study of about 24 weeks, patients underwent weekly scalp administration of diphenylcyclopropenone doses. Enrolled patients were predominantly female and had alopecia areata, totalis or universalis. Whole-study findings and limits: Expanded TCRs clustered into significantly more large CDR3 similarity groups than controls, the analysis revealed.

The study used a library that attached unique molecular identifiers to individual cDNA molecules. TCRdb re-analysed the RACE reads in MiXCR, keeping a single row per CDR3 protein. The table lists about 120,000 distinct CDR3 sequences, roughly an eighth of them singletons. This clonotype was counted a few times. As yet, its antigen is unknown. Compared with germline, one end of the junction differs, possibly owing to a read error. Per the germline V gene, CDR1 is MNHNS and CDR2 is SASEGT. The CDR3 sequence is 14 residues long. Time point noted: patch test 1, 2 weeks after DPC sensitization. Treatment of the sample: therapeutic diphenylcyclopropenone sensitization with weekly scalp DPC.

This TCR was recovered from a woman in her forties or fifties with alopecia areata. Some clones in this sample may be carry-over from other donors' samples. The starting material was whole blood, obtained in connection with sensitization to the hapten diphenylcyclopropenone (DPC). This sequence joins TRBV6-1 and TRBJ1-2; 7 nucleotides agree with TRBD1. CDR3 protein: CASRDTGDGYGYTF. DNA for the CDR3: TGTGCCAGCCGTGACACAGGGGATGGCTATGGCTACACCTTC.